The 29 T cell receptor beta chains below were found in one sample sequenced in a study of blood T cell repertoires in COVID-19. Clones were read by immunoSEQ multiplex PCR, and TCRdb kept only the in-frame ones, dropping some. The sample contains approximately 270,000 clones, approximately 86% of which appear only once. Sequenced material: peripheral blood. These receptors all come from a man at least 80 years old with acute or convalescent COVID-19.

The chain recombines TRBV28 with TRBJ1-3; D is unresolved. From germline, CDR1 is MDHEN and CDR2 SYDVKM. Trimming removed 2 bases from V and 0 bases from J, with 8 bases in between. This CDR3 region has 15 residues. CDR3 nucleotides: TGTGCCAGCAGTTTAGGCCACCTCTCTGGAAACACCATATATTTT. It specifies CASSLGHLSGNTIYF. Looking up the rest from reference TRBV28 and TRBJ1-3 gives the full variable domain: DVKVTQSSRYLVKRTGEKVFLECVQDMDHENMFWYRQDPGLGLRLIYFSYDVKMKEKGDIPEGYSVSREKKERFSLILESASTNQTSMYLCASSLGHLSGNTIYFGEGSWLTVV.

J is TRBJ1-1 and V is TRBV19; 8 bases match TRBD1. V gave up 6 bases and J gave up 5 bases; unmatched junction bases: 5. The germline V gene encodes CDR1 LNHDA and CDR2 SQIVND (reference sequence). This CDR3 has 13 residues. The CDR3 nucleotides read TGTGCCAGTAGAAGACAGGGGCGGACTGAAGCTTTCTTT. It translates to CASRRQGRTEAFF.

The table lists this clone with a count of one. The chain carries TRBV4-1 and TRBJ1-4; TRBD1 is a possible D gene (5 bases). V dropped 2 bases and J dropped 4 bases, with 14 bases sitting between them. The CDR3 sequence is 16 residues long. CDR1 is MGHRA and CDR2 is YSYEKL in the germline V gene. The CDR3: CASSQNTGYYNEKLFF. The CDR3 bases are TGCGCCAGCAGCCAAAATACAGGTTACTATAATGAAAAACTGTTTTTT.

V gene TRBV7-8 combines with J gene TRBJ2-2; weak D call: TRBD1 (5 bases). V lost 4 bases and J lost 2, with 8 bases in between. The CDR3 covers 14 residues. CDR1 is SGHVS and CDR2 is FQNEAQ in the germline V gene. The CDR3: CASSWTLNTGELFF. The CDR3 nucleotides are TGTGCCAGCAGCTGGACACTTAACACCGGGGAGCTGTTTTTT.

The chain links TRBV28 to TRBJ1-2; D gene uncertain. The CDR3 has 15 residues. Germline assignment: CDR1 MDHEN and CDR2 SYDVKM. V shed 3 bases and J shed 3 bases, with 14 bases lying between them. Here the CDR3 reads CASSFLDGEDYGYTF. The CDR3 bases are TGTGCCAGCAGTTTTTTAGACGGGGAGGACTATGGCTACACCTTC.

This chain joins TRBV5-1 and TRBJ2-5, with D tentatively TRBD1 (8 bases). The CDR3 length is 17 residues. V was cut by 0 bases and J by 5 bases, with 20 bases left in between. CDR1 SGHRS and CDR2 YFSETQ come from the germline V gene. CDR3: CASSLGLGQGGEETQYF. CDR3 sequence (DNA): TGCGCCAGCAGCTTGGGCCTCGGACAGGGAGGGGAGGAGACCCAGTACTTC.

Turning to this clone: At one end, the junction sequence differs from germline, possibly due to a read error. The gene calls are TRBV7-3 and TRBJ1-2, with 7 bases that match TRBD1. The CDR3 sequence is 15 residues long. CDR1 and CDR2 (germline): SGHTA, FQGTGA. The chain's CDR3 is CASSLTNTGVGGYTF. DNA of the CDR3: TGTGCCAGCAGCCTAACGAATACAGGGGTTGGGGGCTACACCTTC.

The chain links TRBV6-2 or TRBV6-3 to TRBJ2-2, with D perhaps matching TRBD1 (5 bases). Germline V gene sequence: CDR1 MNHEY, CDR2 SVGEGT. The CDR3 spans 16 residues. Trimming took off 2 bases at V and 0 bases at J, with 10 bases between the two ends. The CDR3 here is CASSYGPGTNTGELFF. In nucleotides, the CDR3 is TGTGCCAGCAGTTACGGCCCAGGGACGAACACCGGGGAGCTGTTTTTT.

The rearrangement links TRBV19 to TRBJ1-1; TRBD1 matches 9 bases. The germline gives CDR1 LNHDA, CDR2 SQIVND (reference sequence). The CDR3 has 13 residues. V gave up 4 bases and J gave up 12 bases; unmatched junction bases: 9. The CDR3: CASSTTGTGKTFF. The CDR3 DNA reads TGTGCCAGTAGTACTACCGGGACAGGGAAAACTTTCTTT. Complete variable domain (other parts from reference TRBV19 and TRBJ1-1): DGGITQSPKYLFRKEGQNVTLSCEQNLNHDAMYWYRQDPGQGLRLIYYSQIVNDFQKGDIAEGYSVSREKKESFPLTVTSAQKNPTAFYLCASSTTGTGKTFFGQGTRLTVV.

The rearrangement joins TRBV7-9 to TRBJ1-2, with D perhaps matching TRBD1 (5 bases). From germline, CDR1 is SEHNR and CDR2 FQNEAQ (reference sequence). The V end was cut by 2 bases, the J end by 8 bases, with 9 bases between. This CDR3 spans 12 amino acids. The CDR3 nucleotides read TGTGCCAGCAGCTTACAGGGAGGCGGCTACACCTTC. Protein: CASSLQGGGYTF.

The rearrangement links TRBV29-1 to TRBJ1-1, with TRBD1 matching over 7 bases. In germline, CDR1 is SQVTM, CDR2 ANQGSEA. The CDR3 loop spans 13 amino acids. J was trimmed by 1 base and V by 8 bases; bases with no gene match: 7. Here the CDR3 reads CSIRTGGNTEAFF. CDR3 sequence (DNA): TGCAGCATTAGGACAGGAGGGAACACTGAAGCTTTCTTT.

This chain uses TRBV12-3 or TRBV12-4 with TRBJ1-1, with D possibly being TRBD1 (5 bases). This CDR3 contains 12 residues. V shed 6 bases and J shed 5 bases, with 10 bases lying between them. For the CDR3, the DNA is TGTGCCAGCAGGCCAGGGAGGACTGAAGCTTTCTTT. It is translated as CASRPGRTEAFF.

The chain is built from TRBV19 and TRBJ2-1; D remains ambiguous. Germline CDR1 is LNHDA and CDR2 is SQIVND (reference sequence). The V end was cut by 7 bases, the J end by 0 bases, with 16 bases between. The CDR3 is 16 amino acids. The CDR3 here is CASKRQRTSSYNEQFF. The DNA of the CDR3 is TGTGCCAGTAAGAGGCAGCGAACGAGCTCCTACAATGAGCAGTTCTTC.

This CDR3 reads CASSPGVHQETQYF. The CDR3 nucleotides are TGTGCCAGCAGCCCGGGTGTCCACCAAGAGACCCAGTACTTC. V usage is TRBV5-8 and J usage is TRBJ2-5; D gene uncertain. CDR1 and CDR2 from the germline V gene are SGHTS and YDEGEE. The CDR3 has 14 amino acids. V shed 4 bases and J shed 0 bases, with 10 bases lying between them.

The chain is built from TRBV15 and TRBJ2-3, with 7 positions matching TRBD1. Looked up from germline, CDR1 is LNHNV and CDR2 is YYDKDF (reference sequence). The CDR3 is 17 amino acids. Trimming cost V 8 bases and J 2 bases; bases outside gene matches: 16. CDR3 protein: CATGTSSQGIYTDTQYF. CDR3 nucleotides: TGTGCCACCGGCACCTCTTCACAGGGGATCTACACAGATACGCAGTATTTT.

J is TRBJ2-7 and V is TRBV6-5, with 9 bases that match TRBD1. CDR1 MNHEY and CDR2 SVGAGI come from the germline V gene. V dropped 6 bases and J dropped 4; count of bases not matched to a gene: 7. The CDR3 covers 14 residues. CDR3 nucleotide sequence: TGTGCCAGCAGCCCGTGGGACAGGGTTTACGAGCAGTACTTC. Translated: CASSPWDRVYEQYF.

The rearrangement links TRBV7-2 to TRBJ2-3, with 8 bases identical to TRBD2. The germline CDR1 and CDR2 sequences are SGHTA and FQGNSA. CDR3 length: 18 residues. V lost 3 bases to trimming and J lost 4 bases; unmatched junction nucleotides: 15. The CDR3 reads CASSFVGRGNLRADTQYF. Here the CDR3 DNA reads TGTGCCAGCAGCTTTGTCGGGAGGGGCAACCTGAGAGCAGATACGCAGTATTTT.

The chain employs TRBV3-1 (or the pseudogene TRBV3-2) and TRBJ2-5, with 10 positions matching TRBD1. Germline V gene data show CDR1 as LGHDT and CDR2 as YNNKEL (reference sequence). V dropped 6 bases and J dropped 2; count of bases not matched to a gene: 6. The length of the CDR3 is 15 residues. The CDR3 DNA follows: TGTGCCAGCAGTCTGCCGGGACAGGGGCAAGAGACCCAGTACTTC. Protein sequence: CASSLPGQGQETQYF.

The V call is TRBV7-9, the J call TRBJ2-2; 11 bases align to TRBD2. The J segment lost 0 bases and the V segment lost 8 bases, leaving 5 bases of the junction unmatched. This CDR3 region has 16 residues. CDR1 and CDR2 from the germline V gene are SEHNR and FQNEAQ (reference sequence). The CDR3 protein is CASVLAGGTNTGELFF. The DNA of the CDR3 is TGTGCCAGCGTCCTAGCGGGAGGAACGAACACCGGGGAGCTGTTTTTT.

This clone was picked up a small number of times. As DNA, the CDR3 is TGTGCCAGCAGCTTTCCGGGAGCCACGGTTGGCTACACCTTC. It codes for CASSFPGATVGYTF. The gene calls are TRBV5-8 and TRBJ1-2; D remains ambiguous. The CDR3 covers 14 residues. V lost 2 bases to trimming and J lost 7 bases, with 15 bases between them. In germline, CDR1 is SGHTS, CDR2 YDEGEE.

This sequence joins TRBV9 and TRBJ1-1; D gene uncertain. Trimming stripped 2 bases from V and 5 bases from J, with 10 bases between. The CDR3 length is 13 residues. The germline V gene has CDR1 SGDLS and CDR2 YYNGEE. CDR3 sequence reads: CASSVEGRTEAFF. CDR3 nucleotides: TGTGCCAGCAGCGTTGAAGGGAGGACTGAAGCTTTCTTT.

J is TRBJ2-2 and V is TRBV19; D may be TRBD2 (6 bases). V lost 7 bases and J lost 5, with 17 bases in between. This CDR3 is built from 15 residues. CDR1 and CDR2 (germline): LNHDA, SQIVND (reference sequence). The CDR3 loop reads CASNAGSWSTGELFF. The CDR3 bases are TGTGCCAGTAATGCCGGGAGCTGGTCTACCGGGGAGCTGTTTTTT.

The gene calls are TRBV5-6 and TRBJ2-7, with TRBD2 as a possible D gene (5 bases). Germline CDR1 reads SGHDT; CDR2 reads YYEEEE. Trimming took 5 bases from V and 2 from J, leaving 11 bases between them. This CDR3 spans 13 amino acids. In DNA, the CDR3 is TGTGCCAGCAGGACTTACGGGACCTACGAGCAGTACTTC. Amino acid sequence: CASRTYGTYEQYF.

The chain recombines TRBV6-5 with TRBJ1-5; the match to TRBD1 covers 8 bases. Germline CDR1 is MNHEY and CDR2 is SVGAGI. This CDR3 comprises 15 residues. Trimming took 7 bases from V and 1 from J; bases not matched to a gene: 6. CDR3: CASTLRTGSNQPQHF. The CDR3 region has the DNA TGTGCCAGCACCCTCCGGACAGGGAGCAATCAGCCCCAGCATTTT.

This clone occurred once. This sequence joins TRBV18 and TRBJ1-2; no definite D call. The CDR3 is 12 amino acids. Trimming left V 1 base short and J 6 bases short, with 6 bases between. The V gene's germline CDR1 is KGHSH and CDR2 LQKENI. CDR3 nucleotide sequence: TGTGCCAGCTCACCACGGAGGGATGGCTACACCTTC. Amino acid sequence: CASSPRRDGYTF.

The J gene is TRBJ2-2, the V gene TRBV3-1 (or the pseudogene TRBV3-2); possibly TRBD1 for D (6 bases). Germline values: CDR1 LGHDT, CDR2 YNNKEL (reference sequence). There are 14 residues in the CDR3. Trimming removed 4 bases from V and 5 bases from J, with 11 bases in between. CDR3 in amino acids: CASSPGTITGELFF. DNA of the CDR3: TGTGCCAGCAGCCCCGGGACAATAACCGGGGAGCTGTTTTTT.

The V and J genes are TRBV4-1 and TRBJ2-3; 9 nucleotides match TRBD2. This CDR3 spans 17 amino acids. The ends lost 0 bases at V and 4 bases at J; junction bases unmatched: 8. Germline CDR1 is MGHRA and CDR2 is YSYEKL. CDR3 nucleotides: TGCGCCAGCAGCCAAGAAGGTAGCGGGGGCCCCCCAGATACGCAGTATTTT. Translation gives CASSQEGSGGPPDTQYF.

This clone was observed a few times. The chain combines TRBV6-5 with TRBJ1-3; 9 nucleotides agree with TRBD1. CDR3 size: 14 residues. Unmatched junction bases numbered 7, after V lost 6 bases and J lost 7 bases. The V gene's germline CDR1 is MNHEY and CDR2 SVGAGI. CDR3 coding DNA: TGTGCCAGCAGCCCCGGGACAGGGCGGAACACCATATATTTT. It translates to CASSPGTGRNTIYF.

J is TRBJ2-7 and V is TRBV7-9; 8 nucleotides agree with TRBD1. Germline CDR1 and CDR2: SEHNR and FQNEAQ (reference sequence). Unmatched junction bases numbered 10, after V lost 5 bases and J lost 1 base. The CDR3 contains 16 residues. The CDR3 loop is CASSIRQGKNSYEQYF. CDR3 bases: TGTGCCAGCAGCATTAGACAGGGGAAGAATTCCTACGAGCAGTACTTC.